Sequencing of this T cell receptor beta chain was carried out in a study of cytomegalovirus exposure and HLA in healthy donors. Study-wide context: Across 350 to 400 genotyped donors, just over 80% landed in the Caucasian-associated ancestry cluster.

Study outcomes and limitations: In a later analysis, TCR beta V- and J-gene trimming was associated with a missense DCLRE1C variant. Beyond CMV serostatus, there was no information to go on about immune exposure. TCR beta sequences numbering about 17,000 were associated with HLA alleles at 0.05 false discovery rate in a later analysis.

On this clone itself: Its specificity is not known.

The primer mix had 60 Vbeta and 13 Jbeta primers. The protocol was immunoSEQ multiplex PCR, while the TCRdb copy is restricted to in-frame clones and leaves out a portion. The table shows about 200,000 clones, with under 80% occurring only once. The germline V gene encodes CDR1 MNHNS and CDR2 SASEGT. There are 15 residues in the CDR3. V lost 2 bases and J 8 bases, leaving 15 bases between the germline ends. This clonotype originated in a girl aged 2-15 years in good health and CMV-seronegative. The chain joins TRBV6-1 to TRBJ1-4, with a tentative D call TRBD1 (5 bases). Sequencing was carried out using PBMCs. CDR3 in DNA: TGTGCCAGCAGTGAATCTTCAGGGTTTGGCGAAAAACTGTTTTTT. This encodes CASSESSGFGEKLFF.